These T cell receptor beta chains were read from a single sample in a study of human T cells and chemical hapten exposure. TCRdb reprocessed the RACE reads via MiXCR and lists one record per CDR3 protein. The table shows over 70,000 distinct CDR3 sequences, with approximately 11% occurring only once. The sequences come from whole blood, collected in connection with sensitization to the hapten diphenylcyclopropenone (DPC). Every receptor here comes from a woman aged 30 to 39 with alopecia areata. Some clones in this sample may be carry-over from other donors' samples. Each CDR3 is given with its conserved first and last residue. A D gene is named only where the DNA matches it firmly. A clone size is listed for some rows: how often the clone was seen (once, few, many), or a class if it is expanded.

>NA|TRBV20-1|few|TRBJ1-5
CSASLGGSNQPQHF
TGCAGTGCTAGTTTGGGGGGGAGCAATCAGCCCCAGCATTTT
>NA|TRBV6-5|many|TRBJ1-1
CASSYSSYRLNTEAFF
TGTGCCAGCAGTTACTCGAGTTATAGGTTGAACACTGAAGCTTTCTTT
>NA|TRBV20-1|few|TRBJ2-1
CSAFSPGLSYNEQFF
TGCAGTGCCTTCTCTCCGGGTCTCTCCTACAATGAGCAGTTCTTC
>NA|TRBV10-2|many|TRBJ2-3
CASTPQGDTQYF
TGTGCCAGCACTCCCCAGGGGGATACGCAGTATTTT
>NA|TRBV20-1|many|TRBJ2-1
CSARDLARESNEQFF
TGCAGTGCTAGAGATCTAGCGCGTGAATCCAATGAGCAGTTCTTC
>NA|TRBV7-2|few|TRBJ2-3
CASSSRPTDTQYF
TGTGCCAGCAGCTCCAGGCCCACAGATACGCAGTATTTT
>NA|TRBV4-1|many|TRBJ1-2
CASSNGGYGYTF
TGCGCCAGCAGCAACGGGGGCTATGGCTACACCTTC
>NA|TRBV11-2|many|TRBJ2-1
CASSFTSYNEQFF
TGTGCCAGCAGCTTTACTAGCTATAATGAGCAGTTCTTC
>NA|TRBV7-9|many|TRBJ1-1
CASSFGGRAEAFF
TGTGCCAGCAGCTTTGGAGGGCGGGCTGAAGCTTTCTTT
>TRBD2|TRBV6-4|NA|TRBJ2-1
CASSDSIAGDYNERFF
TGTGCCAGCAGTGACTCGATTGCGGGAGACTACAATGAGCGGTTCTTC
>NA|TRBV5-1|many|TRBJ2-7
CASSRGGPPWDLIEQYF
TGCGCCAGCAGCAGGGGCGGCCCACCCTGGGACCTCATCGAGCAGTACTTC
>NA|TRBV4-3|few|TRBJ1-4
CASSFQSWGTNEKLFF
TGCGCCAGCAGCTTCCAATCCTGGGGGACTAATGAAAAACTGTTTTTT
>TRBD2|TRBV3-1|once|TRBJ2-1
CASSQDLSGGYNEQFF
TGTGCCAGCAGCCAAGATCTTAGCGGGGGCTACAATGAGCAGTTCTTC
>TRBD2|TRBV3-1|few|TRBJ2-1
CASSQDRRTSGSYEQFF
TGTGCCAGCAGCCAAGACCGGAGGACTAGCGGGAGTTATGAGCAGTTCTTC
>TRBD1|TRBV5-8|few|TRBJ1-1
CASSSQFPGQSEAFF
TGTGCCAGCAGCTCTCAATTTCCGGGACAGTCTGAAGCTTTCTTT
>NA|TRBV7-6|few|TRBJ2-5
CASSLGYGFRETQYF
TGTGCCAGCAGCTTAGGATACGGTTTCCGAGAGACCCAGTACTTC
>NA|TRBV2|many|TRBJ1-5
CASSEDQGREQPQHF
TGTGCCAGCAGTGAGGATCAGGGGAGGGAGCAGCCCCAGCATTTT
>NA|TRBV28|NA|TRBJ2-4
CATRDTRDIQYF
TGTGCCACCAGGGACACTAGGGACATTCAGTACTTC
>NA|TRBV28|few|TRBJ1-6
CASRSGRSPLHF
TGTGCCAGCAGGTCCGGGAGGTCACCCCTCCACTTT
>TRBD2|TRBV7-3|NA|TRBJ2-1
CASSPGTSGGNEQFF
TGTGCCAGCAGCCCAGGGACTAGCGGGGGGAATGAGCAGTTCTTC
>NA|TRBV18|few|TRBJ2-5
CASSPRLEGETQYF
TGTGCCAGCTCACCACGGCTCGAGGGAGAGACCCAGTACTTC
>TRBD2|TRBV11-2|few|TRBJ2-5
CATLAGGETQYF
TGTGCCACCTTAGCGGGGGGGGAGACCCAGTACTTC
>NA|TRBV10-3|many|TRBJ1-1
CATAAQQNTEAFF
TGTGCCACTGCGGCACAGCAGAACACTGAAGCTTTCTTT
>TRBD1|TRBV29-1|NA|TRBJ1-4
CSGRQGHNEKLFF
TGCAGCGGTCGACAGGGTCATAATGAAAAACTGTTTTTT
>NA|TRBV5-1|NA|TRBJ1-2
CASSIDGTPNYGYTF
TGCGCCAGCAGCATCGACGGAACACCTAACTATGGCTACACCTTC
>TRBD2|TRBV9|few|TRBJ2-3
CASSVGSSGGTDTQYF
TGTGCCAGCAGCGTAGGTTCCAGCGGGGGCACAGATACGCAGTATTTT
>NA|TRBV28|many|TRBJ2-5
CASSFVGQETQYF
TGTGCCAGCAGTTTCGTGGGCCAAGAGACCCAGTACTTC
>TRBD1|TRBV6-5|NA|TRBJ1-6
CASSRRTGTGSPLHF
TGTGCCAGCAGCCGTCGGACAGGGACAGGTTCACCCCTCCACTTT
>NA|TRBV6-5|few|TRBJ1-2
CASSMYRAVYGYTF
TGTGCCAGCAGTATGTATCGAGCGGTCTATGGCTACACCTTC
>NA|TRBV2|NA|TRBJ2-4
CASALAKNIQYF
TGTGCCAGCGCCCTAGCCAAAAACATTCAGTACTTC
>TRBD2|TRBV28|many|TRBJ2-4
CASRPSGSSKNIQYF
TGTGCCAGCAGACCTAGCGGGAGTTCCAAAAACATTCAGTACTTC
>NA|TRBV20-1|many|TRBJ2-1
CSARVQSIYNEQFF
TGCAGTGCTAGAGTACAGAGCATCTACAATGAGCAGTTCTTC
>NA|TRBV7-9|few|TRBJ2-7
CASSLGSYEQYF
TGTGCCAGCAGCTTGGGTTCCTACGAGCAGTACTTC
>NA|TRBV5-1|few|TRBJ1-1
CASSLGQGGTEAFF
TGCGCCAGCAGCTTGGGGCAGGGCGGGACTGAAGCTTTCTTT
>NA|TRBV9|many|TRBJ1-6
CASSVAGSYSPLHF
TGTGCCAGCAGCGTAGCTGGCAGTTATTCACCCCTCCACTTT
>NA|TRBV18|NA|TRBJ2-1
CASSPPVQGGVNEQFF
TGTGCCAGCTCACCACCGGTTCAGGGGGGAGTAAATGAGCAGTTCTTC